The 11 T cell receptor beta chains below all came from one sample that was sequenced in a study of cytomegalovirus exposure and HLA in healthy donors. Measured with immunoSEQ multiplex PCR; TCRdb has only the in-frame clones, and not every one. The repertoire holds around 60,000 clones, about 90% seen once, with about 1.2% in the top ten. The sequenced material came from PBMCs. Every receptor here comes from a woman between 18 and 29 years old in good health and CMV-seronegative.

V is TRBV2 and J is TRBJ2-5; 7 bases map to TRBD2. The V gene's germline CDR1 is SNHLY and CDR2 FYNNEI. The length of the CDR3 is 14 residues. V gave up 6 bases and J gave up 2 bases; unmatched junction bases: 6. CDR3 coding DNA: TGTGCCAGCAGCGGTGAGCGGGGTCAAGAGACCCAGTACTTC. Protein sequence: CASSGERGQETQYF.

The rearrangement joins TRBV25-1 to TRBJ2-7; 8 positions agree with TRBD2. This CDR3 is built from 15 residues. J lost 4 bases, V lost 4 bases, and 9 bases had no gene match. CDR1 and CDR2 from the germline V gene are MGHDK and SYGVNS. The CDR3 region is CASSALERERYEQYF. The CDR3 DNA sequence: TGTGCCAGCAGTGCCCTCGAGCGGGAGCGATACGAGCAGTACTTC.

The CDR3 here is CASSPEAGNSPLHF. The CDR3 bases are TGTGCCAGCAGTCCTGAGGCGGGCAATTCACCCCTCCACTTT. The V call is TRBV5-6, the J call TRBJ1-6; D gene unclear. This CDR3 comprises 14 residues. CDR1 is SGHDT and CDR2 is YYEEEE in the germline V gene. The V and J ends lost 5 bases and 7 bases respectively, with 13 bases between them.

For the CDR3, the DNA is TGTGCCAGCAGTGGGGGATTAGCGGGGCACAGGGATACGCAGTATTTT. Encoded protein: CASSGGLAGHRDTQYF. The rearrangement joins TRBV27 to TRBJ2-3, with 8 bases matching TRBD2. Germline CDR1 is MNHEY and CDR2 is SMNVEV (reference sequence). This CDR3 region has 16 residues. The V segment lost 5 bases and the J segment 6 bases; nucleotides outside the gene matches: 13.

The genes are TRBV6-6 and TRBJ2-3, with D tentatively TRBD2 (5 bases). CDR3 length: 14 amino acids. From germline, CDR1 is MNHNY and CDR2 SVGAGI (reference sequence). V gave up 7 bases and J gave up 1 base, with 12 bases separating them. CDR3: CASKEDAGTDTQYF. The CDR3 DNA follows: TGTGCCAGCAAGGAGGACGCCGGCACAGATACGCAGTATTTT.

The V gene is TRBV11-3, the J gene TRBJ2-3; the match to TRBD2 covers 12 bases. The CDR3 contains 17 residues. The V gene end was trimmed by 5 bases and the J gene end by 0 bases; junction bases not matched to a gene: 6. The germline CDR1 and CDR2 sequences are SGHNT and YENEEA. The CDR3 protein is CASSKGLAGSSTDTQYF. The CDR3 DNA reads as TGTGCCAGCAGCAAAGGACTAGCGGGATCTAGCACAGATACGCAGTATTTT.

This chain connects TRBV7-6 to TRBJ2-7; 8 bases are shared with TRBD1. The CDR3 has 13 amino acids. V lost 5 bases, J lost 6 bases, and 6 bases stayed unmatched. Germline V CDR1 and CDR2: SGHVS, FNYEAQ. The CDR3 DNA follows: TGTGCCAGCAGCCCCGGACAGGGCGGCGAGCAGTACTTC. Translated: CASSPGQGGEQYF. The full variable domain, with the rest looked up from reference TRBV7-6 and TRBJ2-7, is GAGVSQSPRYKVTKRGQDVALRCDPISGHVSLYWYRQALGQGPEFLTYFNYEAQQDKSGLPNDRFSAERPEGSISTLTIQRTEQRDSAMYRCASSPGQGGEQYFGPGTRLTVT.

The chain joins TRBV28 to TRBJ2-2; D perhaps matches TRBD1 (6 bases). The germline V gene encodes CDR1 MDHEN and CDR2 SYDVKM. The CDR3 covers 15 residues. The V end was cut by 5 bases, the J end by 3 bases, with 13 bases between. CDR3 in DNA: TGTGCCAGCAGTAGATCAACAGGGTACACCGGGGAGCTGTTTTTT. This translates into CASSRSTGYTGELFF.

Written as DNA, the CDR3 is TGTGCCAGCAGCCAGGACAGGGGCCATGGCTACACCTTC. Translated: CASSQDRGHGYTF. V gene TRBV2 combines with J gene TRBJ1-2; 9 bases are a match to TRBD1. V gave up 6 bases and J gave up 6 bases; unmatched junction bases: 5. Germline V gives CDR1 SNHLY, CDR2 FYNNEI. The CDR3 runs 13 residues.

The sample holds one count of this clone. The J gene is TRBJ1-5, the V gene TRBV4-2, with 10 bases matching TRBD1. V lost 4 bases, J lost 3 bases, and 3 bases stayed unmatched. In germline, CDR1 is LGHNA, CDR2 YNFKEQ. The CDR3 consists of 15 residues. The CDR3 DNA follows: TGTGCCAGCAGCCCCGGGACAGGGGACAATCAGCCCCAGCATTTT. Residues: CASSPGTGDNQPQHF.

In DNA, the CDR3 is TGTGCCAGCAGTCCCGGACAGGGAGGTGGCTACACCTTC. Protein sequence: CASSPGQGGGYTF. The chain is built from TRBV28 and TRBJ1-2, with TRBD1 identical over 8 bases. The CDR3 sequence is 13 residues long. The junction had 6 bases not matched to a gene; V was cut back by 5 bases and J by 7 bases. CDR1 MDHEN and CDR2 SYDVKM come from the germline V gene.